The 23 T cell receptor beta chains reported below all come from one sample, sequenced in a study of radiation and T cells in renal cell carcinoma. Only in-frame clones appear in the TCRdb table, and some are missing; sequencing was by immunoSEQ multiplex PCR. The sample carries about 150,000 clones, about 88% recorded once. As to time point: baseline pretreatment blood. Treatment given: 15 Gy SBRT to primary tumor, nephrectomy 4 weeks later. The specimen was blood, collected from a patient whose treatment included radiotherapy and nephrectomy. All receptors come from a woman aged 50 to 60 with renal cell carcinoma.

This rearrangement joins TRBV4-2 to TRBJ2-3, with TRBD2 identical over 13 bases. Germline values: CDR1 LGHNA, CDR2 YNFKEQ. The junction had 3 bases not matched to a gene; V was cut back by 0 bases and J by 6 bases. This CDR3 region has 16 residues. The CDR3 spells CASSQDLTSGGDTQYF. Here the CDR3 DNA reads TGTGCCAGCAGCCAAGATTTGACTAGCGGGGGGGATACGCAGTATTTT.

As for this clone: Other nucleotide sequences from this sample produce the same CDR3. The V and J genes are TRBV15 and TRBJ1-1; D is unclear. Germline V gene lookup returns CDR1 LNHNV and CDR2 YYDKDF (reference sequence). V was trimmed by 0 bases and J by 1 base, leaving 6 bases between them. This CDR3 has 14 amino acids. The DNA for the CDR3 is TGTGCCACCAGCAGAGACCGAGGGAACACTGAAGCTTTCTTT. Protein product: CATSRDRGNTEAFF.

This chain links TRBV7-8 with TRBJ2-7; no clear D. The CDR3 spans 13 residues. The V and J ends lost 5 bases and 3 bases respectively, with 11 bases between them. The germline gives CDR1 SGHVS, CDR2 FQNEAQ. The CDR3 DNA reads TGTGCCAGCAGCACCTCGCTGTTCTACGAGCAGTACTTC. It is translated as CASSTSLFYEQYF.

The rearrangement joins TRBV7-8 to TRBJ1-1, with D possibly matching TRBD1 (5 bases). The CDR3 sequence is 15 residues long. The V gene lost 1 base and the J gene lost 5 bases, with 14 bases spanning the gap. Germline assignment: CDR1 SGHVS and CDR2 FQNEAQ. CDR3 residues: CASSLDRWGGTEAFF. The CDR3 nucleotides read TGTGCCAGCAGCTTAGACCGATGGGGGGGGACTGAAGCTTTCTTT.

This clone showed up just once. Written as DNA, the CDR3 is TGTGCCAGCAGCTTAGAATTCGCCAAACCGACCCAGTACTTC. This gives the protein CASSLEFAKPTQYF. This chain connects TRBV7-8 to TRBJ2-5; D not certain. Germline loops: CDR1 SGHVS, CDR2 FQNEAQ. V was pared by 1 base and J by 7 bases, with 13 bases between. The CDR3 spans 14 residues. The full variable domain, completed using reference TRBV7-8 and TRBJ2-5, is GAGVSQSPRYKVAKRGQDVALRCDPISGHVSLFWYQQALGQGPEFLTYFQNEAQLDKSGLPSDRFFAERPEGSVSTLKIQRTQQEDSAVYLCASSLEFAKPTQYFGPGTRLLVL.

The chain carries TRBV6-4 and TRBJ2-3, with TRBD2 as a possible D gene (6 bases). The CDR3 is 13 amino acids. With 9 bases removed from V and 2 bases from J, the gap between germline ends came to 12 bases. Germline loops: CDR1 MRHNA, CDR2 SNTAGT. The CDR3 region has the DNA TGTGCCAGGAGCGGGCGGGACACAGATACGCAGTATTTT. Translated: CARSGRDTDTQYF.

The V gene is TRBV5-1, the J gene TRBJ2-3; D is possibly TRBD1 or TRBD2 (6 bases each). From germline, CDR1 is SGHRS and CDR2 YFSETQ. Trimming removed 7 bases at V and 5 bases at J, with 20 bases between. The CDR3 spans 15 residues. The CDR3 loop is CASLKGGQLVDTQYF. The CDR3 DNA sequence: TGCGCCAGCCTAAAGGGGGGACAATTAGTAGATACGCAGTATTTT.

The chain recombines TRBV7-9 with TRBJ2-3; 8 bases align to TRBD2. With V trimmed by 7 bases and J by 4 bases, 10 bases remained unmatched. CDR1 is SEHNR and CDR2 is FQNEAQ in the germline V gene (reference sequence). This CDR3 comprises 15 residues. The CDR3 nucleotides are TGTGCCAGCACCCGGGAGGGGGGCAGTGCAGATACGCAGTATTTT. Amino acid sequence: CASTREGGSADTQYF.

This chain's CDR3 is CASSPGQGGSSGNTIYF. DNA for the CDR3: TGTGCCAGCAGCCCCGGACAGGGGGGCAGCTCTGGAAACACCATATATTTT. This chain uses TRBV9 with TRBJ1-3; 10 nucleotides align to TRBD1. J gave up 0 bases and V 4 bases, and 7 bases lay outside the gene matches. There are 17 residues in the CDR3. Germline V lookup: CDR1 SGDLS, CDR2 YYNGEE.

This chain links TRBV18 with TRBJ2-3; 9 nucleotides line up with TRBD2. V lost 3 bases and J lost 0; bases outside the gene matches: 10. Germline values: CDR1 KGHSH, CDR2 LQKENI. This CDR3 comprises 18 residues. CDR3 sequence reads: CASSPRGLAGRSTDTQYF. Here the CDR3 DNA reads TGTGCCAGCTCACCTCGCGGGCTAGCGGGGAGAAGCACAGATACGCAGTATTTT.

The CDR3 nucleotides are TGCGCCAGCAGCGGGAACAGGGGCGAGGACACTGAAGCTTTCTTT. As protein: CASSGNRGEDTEAFF. V usage is TRBV5-1 and J usage is TRBJ1-1; TRBD1 aligns across 7 bases. This CDR3 is built from 15 residues. Germline CDR1 is SGHRS and CDR2 is YFSETQ. The J segment lost 3 bases and the V segment lost 4 bases, leaving 9 bases of the junction unmatched.

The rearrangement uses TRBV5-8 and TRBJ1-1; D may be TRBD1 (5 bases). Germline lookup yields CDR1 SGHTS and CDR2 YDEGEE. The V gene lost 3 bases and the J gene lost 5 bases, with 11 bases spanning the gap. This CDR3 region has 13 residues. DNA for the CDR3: TGTGCCAGCAGCTGGGTTCGACAGACTGAAGCTTTCTTT. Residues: CASSWVRQTEAFF.

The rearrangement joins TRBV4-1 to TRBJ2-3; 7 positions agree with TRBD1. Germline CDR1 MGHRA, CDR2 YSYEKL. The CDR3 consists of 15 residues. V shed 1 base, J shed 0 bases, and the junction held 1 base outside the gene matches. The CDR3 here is CASSQGTGSTDTQYF. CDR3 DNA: TGCGCCAGCAGCCAAGGGACAGGCAGCACAGATACGCAGTATTTT.

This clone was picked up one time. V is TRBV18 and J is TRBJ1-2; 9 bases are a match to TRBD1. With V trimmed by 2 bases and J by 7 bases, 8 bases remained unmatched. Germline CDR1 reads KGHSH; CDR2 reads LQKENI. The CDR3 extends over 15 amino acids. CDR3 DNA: TGTGCCAGCTCACCAACGGGGGACAGGGTATCTGGCTACACCTTC. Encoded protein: CASSPTGDRVSGYTF. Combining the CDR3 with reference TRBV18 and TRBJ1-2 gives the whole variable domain NAGVMQNPRHLVRRRGQEARLRCSPMKGHSHVYWYRQLPEEGLKFMVYLQKENIIDESGMPKERFSAEFPKEGPSILRIQQVVRGDSAAYFCASSPTGDRVSGYTFGSGTRLTVV.

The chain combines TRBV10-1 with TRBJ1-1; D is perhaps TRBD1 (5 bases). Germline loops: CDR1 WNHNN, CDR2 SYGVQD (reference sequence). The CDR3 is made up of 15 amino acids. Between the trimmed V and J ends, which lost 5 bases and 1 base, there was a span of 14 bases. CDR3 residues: CASSSSGRRNTEAFF. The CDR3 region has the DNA TGCGCCAGCAGTTCGTCGGGACGCAGGAACACTGAAGCTTTCTTT.

The CDR3 loop is CASSQVDLQRGGYTF. The DNA of the CDR3 is TGTGCCAGCAGCCAAGTGGATCTGCAACGGGGTGGCTACACCTTC. This chain joins TRBV9 and TRBJ1-2; D gene ambiguous. The V gene's germline CDR1 is SGDLS and CDR2 YYNGEE. V dropped 4 bases and J dropped 7 bases, with 20 bases sitting between them. The CDR3 has 15 residues.

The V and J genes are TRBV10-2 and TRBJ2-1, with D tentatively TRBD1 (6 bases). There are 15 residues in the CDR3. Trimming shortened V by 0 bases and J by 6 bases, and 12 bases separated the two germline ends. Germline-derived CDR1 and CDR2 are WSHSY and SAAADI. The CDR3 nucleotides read TGCGCCAGCAGTGAGTCAGGGGGTTCAGGCAATGAGCAGTTCTTC. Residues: CASSESGGSGNEQFF.

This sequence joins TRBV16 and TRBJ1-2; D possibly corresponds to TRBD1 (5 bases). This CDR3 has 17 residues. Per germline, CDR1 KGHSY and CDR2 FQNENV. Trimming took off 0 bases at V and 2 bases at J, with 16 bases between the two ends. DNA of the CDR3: TGTGCCAGCAGCCAATCGAGGATAGTAGGGGTGAACTATGGCTACACCTTC. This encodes CASSQSRIVGVNYGYTF.

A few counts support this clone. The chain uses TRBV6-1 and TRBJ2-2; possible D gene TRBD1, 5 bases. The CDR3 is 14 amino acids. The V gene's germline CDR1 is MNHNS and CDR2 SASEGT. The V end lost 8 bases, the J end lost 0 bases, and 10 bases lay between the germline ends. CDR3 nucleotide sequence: TGTGCCAGCGTCAGGACAACGAACACCGGGGAGCTGTTTTTT. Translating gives CASVRTTNTGELFF.

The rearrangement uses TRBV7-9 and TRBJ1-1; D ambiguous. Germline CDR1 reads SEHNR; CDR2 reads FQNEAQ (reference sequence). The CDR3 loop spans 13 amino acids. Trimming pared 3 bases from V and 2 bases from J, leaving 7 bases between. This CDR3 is CASSFTTNTEAFF. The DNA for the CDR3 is TGTGCCAGCAGCTTTACAACAAACACTGAAGCTTTCTTT.

Here the CDR3 DNA reads TGCAGCGTTGGACAGTTGAACACTGAAGCTTTCTTT. It translates to CSVGQLNTEAFF. This chain connects TRBV29-1 to TRBJ1-1, with D possibly TRBD1 on 5 matching bases. Between the trimmed V and J ends, which lost 4 bases and 0 bases, there was a span of 6 bases. Per the germline V gene, CDR1 is SQVTM and CDR2 is ANQGSEA. This CDR3 has 12 amino acids.

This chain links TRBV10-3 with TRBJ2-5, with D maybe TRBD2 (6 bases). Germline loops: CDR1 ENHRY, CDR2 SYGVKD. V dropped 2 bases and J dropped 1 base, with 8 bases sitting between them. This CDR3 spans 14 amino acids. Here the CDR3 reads CAISEAGPQETQYF. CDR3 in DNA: TGTGCCATCAGTGAGGCGGGGCCCCAAGAGACCCAGTACTTC.

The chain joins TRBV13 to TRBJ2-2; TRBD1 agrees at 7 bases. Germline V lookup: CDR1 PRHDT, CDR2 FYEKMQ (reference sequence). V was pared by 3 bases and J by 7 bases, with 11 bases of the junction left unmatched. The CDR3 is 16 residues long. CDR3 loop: CASSFDRVGDGGELFF. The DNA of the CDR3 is TGTGCCAGCAGCTTCGACAGGGTAGGAGATGGCGGGGAGCTGTTTTTT.